This TCR beta chain was sequenced for a study of shared clonotypes between healthy human individuals. Trimming took off 1 base at V and 11 bases at J, with 8 bases between the two ends. This CDR3 contains 11 residues. CDR1 is LNHDA, CDR2 SQIVND, per germline (reference sequence). Comments on this clone: Its antigen is currently unknown.

Clones were sequenced by immunoSEQ multiplex PCR, and TCRdb holds only the in-frame ones, with some missing. This sample has nearly 1,000,000 clones, with approximately 76% found just once. Study observations and caveats: Of the naive CD4 clonotypes, about 5% were shared across several donors. A reduction in generation probabilities was seen for non-shared clonotypes relative to those shared by all four donors.

The rearrangement uses TRBV19 and TRBJ1-1, with D uncertain. The sample consisted of memory CD4+ T cells sorted from blood. Subset here: CD45RA-negative fraction. The receptor was derived from a man aged 18 to 30 in good health. For the CDR3, the DNA is TGTGCCAGTAGTATAGGCGGAGAGGCTTTCTTT. Translated: CASSIGGEAFF.